This T cell receptor (beta chain) was captured in a study of blood T cell repertoires in COVID-19. For the study at large: Specimens from acute and convalescent COVID-19 originated in the United States, Italy and Spain.

Sequencing was performed with immunoSEQ multiplex PCR; in TCRdb, only in-frame clones are kept and a portion is missing. The sample yields 55,000 to 85,000 clones, over 75% seen once. CDR3 size: 12 residues. The germline V gene encodes CDR1 MNHEY and CDR2 SVGAGI. The ends were cut back, 11 bases at V and 11 bases at J, with 18 bases in the middle. This receptor was identified in a human donor in a cohort sampled during active COVID-19. V gene TRBV6-5 combines with J gene TRBJ1-4; tentative D call: TRBD1 (6 bases). Material: peripheral blood. The chain's CDR3 is CAARSGGTKLFF. The CDR3 region has the DNA TGTGCCGCAAGGAGTGGGGGCACCAAACTGTTTTTT.